This T cell receptor (beta chain) is from a study of beta chain features in type 1 diabetes. What was sequenced were expressed TCRB transcripts, since all of the isolated RNA had been reverse transcribed. Libraries were prepared by immunoSEQ multiplex PCR; TCRdb keeps only in-frame clonotypes and omits some of them. In the table there are about 170,000 clones, 7.8% of which are singletons. Germline values: CDR1 SGHAT, CDR2 FQNNGV. This CDR3 is 13 amino acids long. With 1 base removed from V and 2 bases from J, the gap between germline ends came to 4 bases. Sorted populations all had greater than 95% purity. This clone was counted only a few times. What it recognizes is unknown. Findings of the study overall: All four CD4+ subsets of Type 1 diabetes patients contained TCRB CDR3s that were moderately but significantly shorter. VDJ junctions from patients with type 1 diabetes contained fewer insertions and more deletions.

This sequence originates from a woman aged 40 to 55 with type 1 diabetes. The chain combines TRBV11-2 with TRBJ2-3; D unresolved. The sequenced sample was central memory CD4+ T cells from blood. The CDR3 nucleotides read TGTGCCAGCAGCTTAGTACTCACAGATACGCAGTATTTT. Translation: CASSLVLTDTQYF.